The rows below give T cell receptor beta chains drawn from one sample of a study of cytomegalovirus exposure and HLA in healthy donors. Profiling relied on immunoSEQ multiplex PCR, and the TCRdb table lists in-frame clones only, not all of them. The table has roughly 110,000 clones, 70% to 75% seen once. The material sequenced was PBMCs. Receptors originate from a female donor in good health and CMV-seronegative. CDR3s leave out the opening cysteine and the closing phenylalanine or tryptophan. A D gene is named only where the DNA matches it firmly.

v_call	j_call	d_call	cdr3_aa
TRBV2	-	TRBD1	ASRRQGSYEQY
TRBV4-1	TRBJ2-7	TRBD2	ASSQDPPQREGSHEQY
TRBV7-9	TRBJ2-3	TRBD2	ASSLGQTSGYTDTQY
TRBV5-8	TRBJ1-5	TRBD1	ASSSRTGSQPQH
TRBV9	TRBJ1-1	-	ASSLGGAPSNTEAF
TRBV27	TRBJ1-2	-	ASRGGGPFQGYT
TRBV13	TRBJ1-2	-	ASSRSRGGYT
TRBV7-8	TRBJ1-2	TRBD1	ASSSNSLGRGLDRGLYYGYT
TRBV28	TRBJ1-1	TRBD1	ASSLGTGEAF
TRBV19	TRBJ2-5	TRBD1	ASSRNRGETQY
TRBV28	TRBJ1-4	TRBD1	ASSLVGQGGEKLF
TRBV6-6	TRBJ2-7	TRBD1	ASIGQGTYEQY
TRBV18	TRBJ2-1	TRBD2	ASSQKAGVQSNEQF
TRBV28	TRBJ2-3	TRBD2	ASRFAGGLDTQY
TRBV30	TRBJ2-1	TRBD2	AWSRLAEVNNEQF
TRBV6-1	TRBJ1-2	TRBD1	ASQGVGSNYGYT
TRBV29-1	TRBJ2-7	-	SATTTRYEQY
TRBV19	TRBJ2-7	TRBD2	ASSSTLAGGREQY
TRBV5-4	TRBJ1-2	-	ASNLAGDGGGYT
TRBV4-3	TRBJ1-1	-	ASSQDGQGGNTEAF
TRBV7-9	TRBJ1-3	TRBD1	ASSLGDYRGRGNTIY
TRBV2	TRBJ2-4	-	ASMIGGAKNIQY
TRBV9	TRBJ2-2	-	ASTSANTGELF
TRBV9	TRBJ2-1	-	ASSVDRDRLYNEQF
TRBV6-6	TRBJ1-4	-	ASSYRELEKLF
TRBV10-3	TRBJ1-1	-	AISESPGQNTEAF
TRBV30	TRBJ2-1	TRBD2	AWSDNAARLAGVDEQF
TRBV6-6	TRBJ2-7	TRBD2	ASRDPGLASFEQY
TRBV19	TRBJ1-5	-	ASSAYRDPQH
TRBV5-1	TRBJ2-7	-	ASSLGQGVDYEQY
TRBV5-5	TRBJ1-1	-	ASSLGATGPLNTEAF
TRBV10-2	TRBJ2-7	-	ASAARSPARETGEQY
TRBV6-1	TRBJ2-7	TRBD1	ASSVLRGQGGTYEQY
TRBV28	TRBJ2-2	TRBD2	ASSSTSGTISAGELF
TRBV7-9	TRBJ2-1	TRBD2	ASSLPLAGGGEQF
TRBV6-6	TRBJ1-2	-	ASSIGAQRPNYGYT
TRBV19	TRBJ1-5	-	ASRPGVGNQPQH
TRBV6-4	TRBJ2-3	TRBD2	ASSGGRATDTQY
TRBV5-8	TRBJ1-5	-	ASSLGIRDQPQH
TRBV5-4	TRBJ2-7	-	ASRGEPGENEQY
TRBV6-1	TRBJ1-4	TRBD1	ASRTIGQGIGELF
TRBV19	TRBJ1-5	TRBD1	ASSTTDRAAGQPQH